Given below is one T cell receptor beta chain in context. It has no known antigen specificity. The sample holds no much larger clone one base away, and base qualities are not on file. These data come from a study of T cell responses to AZD1222 COVID-19 vaccine (dated by TCRdb to about 2021). Regarding the complete study: AZD1222 recipients given second doses at about 4 weeks or at about 12 weeks were pooled, since spike-specific TCR depth and breadth were not found to differ between the two schedules. A total of 230 to 250 trial participants underwent TCR sequencing, of whom approximately 200 had received two doses of AZD1222 and around 25 had received two doses of the MenACWY control vaccine. Enrollment into the trials was organized by age into subgroups of 18-55, 56-69 and 70-plus years, and those subgroups contained roughly 150, 30 and 60 TCR-sequenced participants, respectively.

Overall results and qualifications from the work: No day 14 peak-response samples were available, so repertoires were characterized only after the peak T cell response. Reportedly, almost half of the unique spike-specific TCRs recognized epitopes lying outside the regions that are mutated in the B.1.351 and B.1.1.7 variants. Participants were mostly white British, with more females than males. The authors suggested clonal diversity may have been underestimated. A significant rise in spike-specific TCR breadth and depth was observed after two AZD1222 doses relative to day 0 and relative to MenACWY recipients. Conclusions about previously exposed vaccinees are limited because only five to seven AZD1222 recipients were SARS-CoV-2 seropositive at baseline. The 56-69-year group was small, and its depth increase did not reach significance, likely because of low power. The vaccine-associated CD4 TCRs covered the entire spike protein, and the dominant responses fell in regions 160-218 and 743-854.

Explained via the paper, the time point label denotes: baseline before first vaccination. Vaccinee samples were obtained from the UK trials COV001 and COV002, which included a single-blind randomized controlled phase 2/3 trial of AZD1222 (ChAdOx1 nCoV-19) in healthy adults. Trial participant PBMC samples were collected at day 0 and day 28 after the second dose for TCRbeta chain sequencing. The CDR3 regions of human TCRbeta chains were analyzed by immunosequencing. On the authors' methods: Repertoire TCRs were matched against a reference library of SARS-CoV-2-specific TCRs generated with the MIRA antigen-specificity platform. Breadth was defined as the fraction of unique TCRs that were SARS-CoV-2-associated, and depth was defined as the fraction of total T cells that were SARS-CoV-2-associated. Using the MIRA data, every spike-specific TCR was mapped to the spike region that the TCR reacted to and assigned to either a CD4 or a CD8 class. Log10-transformed breadth and depth values were compared by one-way ANOVA with Sidak's multiple comparisons tests. TCRdb stores this immuneACCESS table with in-frame sequences only. Part of the clones is absent; in the studies checked, under half of the shortfall reflects unresolved V genes, and no reason is known for the rest. The V and J calls and the clone size are those of that table, but D and trimming were determined from the DNA. The sample has about 160,000 clones on record, 90% to 95% of them singletons. Approximately 0.88% of the sample rests with the top ten.

The CDR3 runs 15 residues from the cysteine to the phenylalanine. The DNA shown is the 45-base CDR3, in frame from base 1. Taken from the germline V gene, the CDR1 and CDR2 loops are LGHNA and YNFKEQ. V sheds 3 bases and J sheds 3 bases, leaving 9 bases between their ends. Sample: peripheral blood, taken on day 0 of AZD1222 vaccination. The chain couples TRBV4-2 to TRBJ1-6; the D gene lacks a confident call. The sequence came from an adult in good health. For the CDR3, the sequence is CASSQDGLYNSPLHF. At the DNA level, the sequence is TGTGCCAGCAGCCAGGACGGGCTCTATAATTCACCCCTCCACTTT.